This TCR beta chain was recorded in a study of blood T cell repertoires in COVID-19. Details on this clone: The junction and the germline gene differ at one end; a read error may be behind it.

The assay was immunoSEQ multiplex PCR, and TCRdb's table has in-frame clones only and misses some. The profile shows some 100,000 clones, around 89% of them singletons. This CDR3 is 14 amino acids long. Germline CDR1 and CDR2: SSHAT and FNYEAQ (reference sequence). This TCR was recovered from a human donor in a cohort sampled during active COVID-19. Input material: peripheral blood. The chain employs TRBV7-7 and TRBJ2-5; D is possibly TRBD2 (5 bases). CDR3 DNA: TGCGCTAGCAGCTTAGATTTATCTAGAGAGACCCAGTACTTC. This translates into CASSLDLSRETQYF.